This T cell receptor (beta chain) was recorded in a study of blood T cell repertoires in COVID-19. Background on the study: Donors in the United States, Italy and Spain gave samples during acute or convalescent COVID-19. The analysed material was cDNA or gDNA that came from T cells, B-cell-depleted T cells, or PBMCs.

Using immunoSEQ multiplex PCR, the repertoire was profiled, and TCRdb retains in-frame clones only, with some absent. The sample lists fewer than 20,000 clones, 82% seen once, with over 20% in the top ten. The CDR3 sequence is 18 residues long. The V and J ends lost 3 bases and 0 bases, in that order; junction bases with no gene match: 10. From germline, CDR1 is GTSNPN and CDR2 SVGIG (reference sequence). The receptor's source is a man older than 75 with active COVID-19. The chain joins TRBV30 to TRBJ2-6; 8 nucleotides match TRBD1. The sample was peripheral blood. Written as DNA, the CDR3 is TGTGCCTGGAGCCTCGTGGGGACAGGCCACTCTGGGGCCAACGTCCTGACTTTC. This encodes CAWSLVGTGHSGANVLTF.